A selection of T cell receptor beta chains follows, all from one sample in a study of beta chain features in type 1 diabetes. Clones were read by immunoSEQ multiplex PCR, and TCRdb kept only the in-frame ones, dropping some. The repertoire includes a few hundred thousand clones, 10% to 15% of them detected once, and about 0.01% sits in the top ten. Material: naive CD4+ T cells from blood. The receptors come from a woman aged 18-29 years with type 1 diabetes. Each CDR3 is given with its conserved first and last residue. The D gene is left open where the match is weak. Some rows mark clone size as missing; the rest say once, few, many or name a class of expanded clone.

DNA	CDR3	size	J	V	D
TGCGCCAGCAGCGCGGTAGGACAGGGCTTTTACTTC	CASSAVGQGFYF	few	TRBJ2-7	TRBV5-1	TRBD1
TGTGCCAGCAGCTCCTTAGCGGGATCGATCTACAATGAGCAGTTCTTC	CASSSLAGSIYNEQFF	-	TRBJ2-1	TRBV7-3	TRBD2
TGTGCTAGCAGCTTGGGGACAGACGAGACCTACGAGCAGTACTTC	CASSLGTDETYEQYF	few	TRBJ2-7	TRBV7-7	TRBD1
TGTGCCAGTAGTATCCTAGCGGAACCCGTCCATGAGCAGTTCTTC	CASSILAEPVHEQFF	-	TRBJ2-1	TRBV19	TRBD2
TGCGCCAGCAGCCCCCGGACAGTGGTTCTGAACACTGAAGCTTTCTTT	CASSPRTVVLNTEAFF	-	TRBJ1-1	TRBV4-1	-
TGTGCCAGCAGCGCCGCGGACAGGGGGCGATCGGGCAATCAGCCCCAGCATTTT	CASSAADRGRSGNQPQHF	-	TRBJ1-5	TRBV11-1	TRBD1
TGTGCCAGCAGATCTGGCGGGTACGCTGAAGCTTTCTTT	CASRSGGYAEAFF	-	TRBJ1-1	TRBV11-3	-
TGTGCCAGCAGCACCCCTCATACGGGAGGGGGGGACAATGAGCAGTTCTTC	CASSTPHTGGGDNEQFF	few	TRBJ2-1	TRBV11-2	TRBD2
TGTGTTGGCAGGGGAGACCACGAGCAGTACTTC	CVGRGDHEQYF	few	TRBJ2-7	TRBV19	-
TGTGCCAGCAGTATCGAGCCCCCCGGCTACGAGCAGTACTTC	CASSIEPPGYEQYF	-	TRBJ2-7	TRBV7-9	-
TGTGCCAGCTCACCGAGGGACACCGACACCGGGGAGCTGTTTTTT	CASSPRDTDTGELFF	-	TRBJ2-2	TRBV18	-
TGTGCCAGCAGCTTACTACTGAGCACAGATACGCAGTATTTT	CASSLLLSTDTQYF	few	TRBJ2-3	TRBV7-2	-
TGTGCCAGCACCCCTGCGGGGATTAACACTGAAGCTTTCTTT	CASTPAGINTEAFF	few	TRBJ1-1	TRBV28	-
TGTGCCAGCAGCTTAGCGCTTGGGGGGAGCTATGGCTACACCTTC	CASSLALGGSYGYTF	-	TRBJ1-2	TRBV7-9	-
TGTGCCAGCAGCCCTGCGGCAGGGCCCCTTGTCACTGAAGCTTTCTTT	CASSPAAGPLVTEAFF	-	TRBJ1-1	TRBV9	-
TGTGCCAGCAGTGCTCAGGGTGGATCCACTGAAGCTTTCTTT	CASSAQGGSTEAFF	few	TRBJ1-1	TRBV25-1	-
TGTGCCTCTACAGGCTCCTACAATGAGCAGTTCTTC	CASTGSYNEQFF	few	TRBJ2-1	TRBV10-3	-
TGCGCCAGTTTCGGGGTAGTTAACACTGAAGCTTTCTTT	CASFGVVNTEAFF	few	TRBJ1-1	TRBV5-1	-
TGTGCCAGCAGCCAAGTGCAGGGGGCCTCTGGAAACACCATATATTTT	CASSQVQGASGNTIYF	-	TRBJ1-3	TRBV14	TRBD1
TGCAGCGTGGACCAGGGTAGGAACACCATATATTTT	CSVDQGRNTIYF	few	TRBJ1-3	TRBV29-1	-
TGCAGCGTCCGCAGACTCACCGGGGAGCTGTTTTTT	CSVRRLTGELFF	few	TRBJ2-2	TRBV29-1	-
TGTGCCAGCAGCTTGGAGGGGGCAAGCTCCTACAATGAGCAGTTCTTC	CASSLEGASSYNEQFF	-	TRBJ2-1	TRBV11-2	-
TGTGCCAGCAGTCTGTCTAGCGGCGCCTACAATGAGCAGTTCTTC	CASSLSSGAYNEQFF	-	TRBJ2-1	TRBV27	TRBD2
TGCGCCAGCAGCCAGGGGACTGGGGCCAACGTCCTGACTTTC	CASSQGTGANVLTF	-	TRBJ2-6	TRBV5-1	-
TGTGCCAGCGTATTACCGGGAGATACGCAGTATTTT	CASVLPGDTQYF	few	TRBJ2-3	TRBV28	-
TGTGCCAGCAGCTTAGGGGTGGGGCGGGGGGCTCAAGAGACCCAGTACTTC	CASSLGVGRGAQETQYF	-	TRBJ2-5	TRBV7-2	TRBD2
TGTGCCAGCAGTGAACTACAGGTTGGCGAGTACGAGCAGTACTTC	CASSELQVGEYEQYF	few	TRBJ2-7	TRBV6-1	-
TGTGCCAGTAGTGCCGGACTAGCGATTAACGAGCAGTACTTC	CASSAGLAINEQYF	few	TRBJ2-7	TRBV19	TRBD2
TGTGCCAGCAGCCAAGGACAGGGGGCGAGCGAGCAGTACTTC	CASSQGQGASEQYF	-	TRBJ2-7	TRBV5-6	TRBD1
TGTGCCAGCAGTGTGTTAGCGGGAGTGGTCTACAATGAGCAGTTCTTC	CASSVLAGVVYNEQFF	few	TRBJ2-1	TRBV6-1	TRBD2
TGTGCCTGGAGTGGGGTAGCGGTTAGCTCCTACGAGCAGTACTTC	CAWSGVAVSSYEQYF	-	TRBJ2-7	TRBV30	-
TGCGCCAGCAGCCAATTCGGACTAGCGGAAGAGACCCAGTACTTC	CASSQFGLAEETQYF	few	TRBJ2-5	TRBV4-1	TRBD2
TGTGCCAGCAGCTTAACAATAGGAGGTGAAGCTTTCTTT	CASSLTIGGEAFF	few	TRBJ1-1	TRBV7-3	-
TGTGCCAGCAGTGATTCCAGGGGTGGGGACACTGAAGCTTTCTTT	CASSDSRGGDTEAFF	-	TRBJ1-1	TRBV25-1	-
TGTGCCAGCAGCCTAAGGGGAACCGTCACTGAAGCTTTCTTT	CASSLRGTVTEAFF	-	TRBJ1-1	TRBV7-9	-
TGTGCCAGCAGCCCTCACAGGGTCAGTGAAAAACTGTTTTTT	CASSPHRVSEKLFF	few	TRBJ1-4	TRBV28	-
TGTGCCAGCAGCTTAGCTCGAGAGACTGAAGCTTTCTTT	CASSLARETEAFF	few	TRBJ1-1	TRBV11-2	-
TGTGCCGGGACGGGACAGGGCTACGAGCAGTACTTC	CAGTGQGYEQYF	few	TRBJ2-7	TRBV2	TRBD1
TGTGCCACCAGCAGAGATTCCCAGGAAGCTTTCTTT	CATSRDSQEAFF	-	TRBJ1-1	TRBV15	-
TGTGCCACCAGCTCCCGACATAGTAACACTGAAGCTTTCTTT	CATSSRHSNTEAFF	-	TRBJ1-1	TRBV15	-
TGTGCCAGCAGACCGATTCAGGGGAACACCGGGGAGCTGTTTTTT	CASRPIQGNTGELFF	-	TRBJ2-2	TRBV5-6	-
TGCGCCAGCGCTAGCGGACATAAAGATACGCAGTATTTT	CASASGHKDTQYF	-	TRBJ2-3	TRBV5-1	TRBD2
TGTGCCAGCAGCGTAGGTCGTAGCGGGGGGGCCAGTGGTGAGCAGTTCTTC	CASSVGRSGGASGEQFF	-	TRBJ2-1	TRBV9	TRBD2
TGTGCCAGCAGCCCGGACACCAACTATGGCTACACCTTC	CASSPDTNYGYTF	few	TRBJ1-2	TRBV7-2	-